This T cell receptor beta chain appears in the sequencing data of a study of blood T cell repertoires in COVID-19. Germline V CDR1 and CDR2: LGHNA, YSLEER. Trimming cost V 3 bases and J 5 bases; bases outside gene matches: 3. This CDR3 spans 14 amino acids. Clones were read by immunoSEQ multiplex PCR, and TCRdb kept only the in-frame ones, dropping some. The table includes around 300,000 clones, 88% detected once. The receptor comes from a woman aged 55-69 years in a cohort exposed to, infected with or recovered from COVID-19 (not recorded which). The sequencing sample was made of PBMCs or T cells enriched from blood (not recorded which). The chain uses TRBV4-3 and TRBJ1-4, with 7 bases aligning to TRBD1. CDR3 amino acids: CASSHKTGNEKLFF. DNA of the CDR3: TGCGCCAGCAGCCATAAGACAGGGAATGAAAAACTGTTTTTT.